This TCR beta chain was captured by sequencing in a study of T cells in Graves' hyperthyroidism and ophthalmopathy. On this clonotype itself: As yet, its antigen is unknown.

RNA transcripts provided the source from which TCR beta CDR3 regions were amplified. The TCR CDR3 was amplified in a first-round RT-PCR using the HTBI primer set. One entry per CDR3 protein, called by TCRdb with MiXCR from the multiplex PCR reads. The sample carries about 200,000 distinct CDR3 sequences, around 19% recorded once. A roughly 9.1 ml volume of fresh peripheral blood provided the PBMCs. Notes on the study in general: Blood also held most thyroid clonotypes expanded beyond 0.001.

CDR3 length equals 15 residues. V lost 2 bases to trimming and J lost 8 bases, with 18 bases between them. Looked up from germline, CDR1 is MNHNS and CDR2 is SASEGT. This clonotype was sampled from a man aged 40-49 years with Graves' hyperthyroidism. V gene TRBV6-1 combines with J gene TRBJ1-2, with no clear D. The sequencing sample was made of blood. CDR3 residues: CASSERHQISFGYTF. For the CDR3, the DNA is TGTGCCAGCAGTGAAAGACACCAGATATCCTTCGGCTACACCTTC.